The 14 T cell receptor beta chains given below trace back to one sample, sequenced in a study of cytomegalovirus exposure and HLA in healthy donors (dated by TCRdb to 2017 to 2019). The receptor library was made with the immunoSEQ multiplex PCR assay. For the multiplex PCR, a mixture combining 60 forward primers for TCR Vbeta segments and 13 reverse primers for TCR Jbeta segments was used. Entries here come from immuneACCESS through TCRdb and include only in-frame sequences with V and J called. Some clones fail to appear in such tables; in the studies checked, an unresolved V gene covers under half of the shortfall, and the cause of the remainder is unknown. The sample table holds 120,000 to 150,000 clones, of which roughly four fifths were seen once. The ten most abundant clones make up less than 4% of the sample. Sequencing was done on a sample of PBMCs. These receptor sequences come from a male donor in good health and CMV-seronegative.

The rearrangement joins TRBV5-6 to TRBJ2-1; D perhaps matches TRBD1 (6 bases). The CDR3 is made up of 12 amino acids. Trimming took 0 bases from V and 8 from J, leaving 6 bases between them. Germline V gene data show CDR1 as SGHDT and CDR2 as YYEEEE. The CDR3 is CASSLEGDEQFF. The CDR3 DNA sequence: TGTGCCAGCAGCTTGGAGGGGGATGAGCAGTTCTTC.

The rearrangement joins TRBV7-9 to TRBJ1-1; 7 bases are shared with TRBD1. CDR1 is SEHNR and CDR2 is FQNEAQ in the germline V gene (reference sequence). The CDR3 is 15 residues long. V shed 5 bases and J 5 bases; nucleotides not matched to a gene: 11. Here the CDR3 DNA reads TGTGCCAGCAGCCCACCGAACGACAGGGAAACTGAAGCTTTCTTT. Translating gives CASSPPNDRETEAFF.

The chain links TRBV5-6 to TRBJ1-4, with 12 bases identical to TRBD1. The trim removed 3 bases at V and 8 bases at J, leaving 14 bases unmatched. This CDR3 has 18 residues. Looked up from germline, CDR1 is SGHDT and CDR2 is YYEEEE. The DNA of the CDR3 is TGTGCCAGCAGCTACAGCCGGGACAGGGGGCCACTCAGAGAAAAACTGTTTTTT. It specifies CASSYSRDRGPLREKLFF. The full variable domain, rest sourced from reference TRBV5-6 and TRBJ1-4, is DAGVTQSPTHLIKTRGQQVTLRCSPKSGHDTVSWYQQALGQGPQFIFQYYEEEERQRGNFPDRFSGHQFPNYSSELNVNALLLGDSALYLCASSYSRDRGPLREKLFFGSGTQLSVL.

This chain uses TRBV27 with TRBJ1-1; D is perhaps TRBD1 (5 bases). In germline, CDR1 is MNHEY, CDR2 SMNVEV (reference sequence). V was shortened by 6 bases and J by 7 bases, with 18 bases between the two germline ends. CDR3 size: 14 residues. CDR3 nucleotide sequence: TGTGCCAGCAGCATAAGGGGAGGGATTGGTGAAGCTTTCTTT. This gives the protein CASSIRGGIGEAFF.

This chain uses TRBV5-1 with TRBJ2-4; 7 bases map to TRBD1. This CDR3 is 15 amino acids long. The germline CDR1 and CDR2 sequences are SGHRS and YFSETQ. J gave up 0 bases and V 5 bases, and 5 bases lay outside the gene matches. CDR3 loop: CASSQGDLAKNIQYF. The CDR3 nucleotides read TGCGCCAGCAGTCAGGGGGACCTAGCCAAAAACATTCAGTACTTC.

This chain links TRBV4-1 with TRBJ2-1; D call uncertain. The V gene lost 1 base and the J gene lost 4 bases, with 14 bases spanning the gap. Germline V lookup: CDR1 MGHRA, CDR2 YSYEKL. The CDR3 spans 16 residues. The CDR3 sequence: CASSQGNYPMYNEQFF. CDR3 DNA: TGCGCCAGCAGCCAAGGGAACTACCCAATGTACAATGAGCAGTTCTTC.

The chain employs TRBV5-6 and TRBJ2-1, with 9 nucleotides matching TRBD2. Germline V gene lookup returns CDR1 SGHDT and CDR2 YYEEEE. The CDR3 loop spans 16 amino acids. V was pared by 3 bases and J by 4 bases, with 8 bases of the junction left unmatched. DNA for the CDR3: TGTGCCAGCAGCTACCGACGGCGGGGGGGATACAATGAGCAGTTCTTC. Translating it yields CASSYRRRGGYNEQFF.

This rearrangement joins TRBV27 to TRBJ1-2, with 7 bases fitting TRBD1. V was clipped by 5 bases and J by 4 bases; unmatched bases: 4. Per germline, CDR1 MNHEY and CDR2 SMNVEV (reference sequence). CDR3 length: 13 residues. CDR3: CASSAAGGYGYTF. CDR3 sequence (DNA): TGTGCCAGCAGTGCCGCAGGGGGCTATGGCTACACCTTC.

This clone was counted a single time. This chain links TRBV28 with TRBJ2-1, with 7 nucleotides matching TRBD2. V gave up 7 bases and J gave up 0 bases; unmatched junction bases: 6. Per germline, CDR1 MDHEN and CDR2 SYDVKM. The length of the CDR3 is 15 residues. The CDR3 sequence is CASILGGGSYNEQFF. The CDR3 region has the DNA TGTGCCAGCATCTTGGGGGGGGGCTCCTACAATGAGCAGTTCTTC.

V gene TRBV28 combines with J gene TRBJ1-6; 9 bases align to TRBD1. CDR1 and CDR2 from the germline V gene are MDHEN and SYDVKM. The CDR3 is made up of 15 amino acids. V was pared by 2 bases and J by 10 bases, with 6 bases of the junction left unmatched. The CDR3 coding sequence is TGTGCCAGCAGTTTAGGGGGACAGGGAAGGTCACCCCTCCACTTT. It translates to CASSLGGQGRSPLHF.

This chain links TRBV7-6 with TRBJ2-7; 8 positions agree with TRBD1. Looked up from germline, CDR1 is SGHVS and CDR2 is FNYEAQ. With 3 bases clipped from V and 1 base from J, the junction kept 2 bases outside the gene matches. The CDR3 is 14 residues long. The CDR3 DNA reads TGTGCCAGCAGCTTTGGGGACAGGTCCTACGAGCAGTACTTC. The encoded protein is CASSFGDRSYEQYF.

The genes are TRBV18 and TRBJ1-6; TRBD1 agrees at 7 bases. Germline CDR1 reads KGHSH; CDR2 reads LQKENI. CDR3 length: 14 amino acids. Trimming cost V 3 bases and J 7 bases; bases outside gene matches: 3. CDR3 loop: CASSPGQMNSPLHF. CDR3 nucleotides: TGTGCCAGCTCACCGGGACAGATGAATTCACCCCTCCACTTT. Variable domain in full (rest from reference TRBV18 and TRBJ1-6): NAGVMQNPRHLVRRRGQEARLRCSPMKGHSHVYWYRQLPEEGLKFMVYLQKENIIDESGMPKERFSAEFPKEGPSILRIQQVVRGDSAAYFCASSPGQMNSPLHFGNGTRLTVT.

A remark on this clone: Mismatch with germline at one junction end may stem from a read error. The V call is TRBV7-7, the J call TRBJ1-1; weak D call: TRBD1 (5 bases). Germline CDR1 and CDR2: SSHAT and FNYEAQ (reference sequence). This CDR3 is built from 12 residues. The CDR3 protein is CASSPGGERAFF. In DNA form, the CDR3 reads TGTGCTAGCAGTCCCGGGGGGGAGAGAGCTTTCTTT.

The rearrangement uses TRBV27 and TRBJ2-7, with 10 nucleotides matching TRBD1. Germline V gene lookup returns CDR1 MNHEY and CDR2 SMNVEV (reference sequence). V shed 8 bases and J 4 bases; nucleotides not matched to a gene: 11. CDR3 length: 15 residues. CDR3 in DNA: TGTGCCAGCGGGATTCTCGGGACAGGGGCATACGAGCAGTACTTC. As protein: CASGILGTGAYEQYF.